This T cell receptor beta chain was sequenced for a study of shared clonotypes between healthy human individuals. Study-wide findings and caveats: Genetic and exposure-history diversity was limited by the small donor number. Generally, naive subsets (rather than memory subsets) showed larger estimated richness. Among non-shared clonotypes, generation probabilities were lower than among those shared by all four donors.

Profiling relied on immunoSEQ multiplex PCR, and the TCRdb table lists in-frame clones only, not all of them. The sample includes about 2.3 million clones, just over 90% of them seen just once. V lost 4 bases and J lost 1, with 15 bases in between. The CDR3 contains 16 residues. The germline V gene encodes CDR1 SGHRS and CDR2 YFSETQ. With respect to this clone: Its antigen remains unknown.

The chain recombines TRBV5-1 with TRBJ2-1; no firm D call. Sequencing was done on a sample of naive CD4+ T cells from PBMCs. The subset: CD45RA+ positively selected. This sequence originates from a man between 18 and 35 years old in good health. Some clones in this sample may be carry-over from other donors' samples. CDR3 coding DNA: TGCGCCAGCAGCCCGATTGGCGTAAAGTCCTACAATGAGCAGTTCTTC. It yields the protein CASSPIGVKSYNEQFF.